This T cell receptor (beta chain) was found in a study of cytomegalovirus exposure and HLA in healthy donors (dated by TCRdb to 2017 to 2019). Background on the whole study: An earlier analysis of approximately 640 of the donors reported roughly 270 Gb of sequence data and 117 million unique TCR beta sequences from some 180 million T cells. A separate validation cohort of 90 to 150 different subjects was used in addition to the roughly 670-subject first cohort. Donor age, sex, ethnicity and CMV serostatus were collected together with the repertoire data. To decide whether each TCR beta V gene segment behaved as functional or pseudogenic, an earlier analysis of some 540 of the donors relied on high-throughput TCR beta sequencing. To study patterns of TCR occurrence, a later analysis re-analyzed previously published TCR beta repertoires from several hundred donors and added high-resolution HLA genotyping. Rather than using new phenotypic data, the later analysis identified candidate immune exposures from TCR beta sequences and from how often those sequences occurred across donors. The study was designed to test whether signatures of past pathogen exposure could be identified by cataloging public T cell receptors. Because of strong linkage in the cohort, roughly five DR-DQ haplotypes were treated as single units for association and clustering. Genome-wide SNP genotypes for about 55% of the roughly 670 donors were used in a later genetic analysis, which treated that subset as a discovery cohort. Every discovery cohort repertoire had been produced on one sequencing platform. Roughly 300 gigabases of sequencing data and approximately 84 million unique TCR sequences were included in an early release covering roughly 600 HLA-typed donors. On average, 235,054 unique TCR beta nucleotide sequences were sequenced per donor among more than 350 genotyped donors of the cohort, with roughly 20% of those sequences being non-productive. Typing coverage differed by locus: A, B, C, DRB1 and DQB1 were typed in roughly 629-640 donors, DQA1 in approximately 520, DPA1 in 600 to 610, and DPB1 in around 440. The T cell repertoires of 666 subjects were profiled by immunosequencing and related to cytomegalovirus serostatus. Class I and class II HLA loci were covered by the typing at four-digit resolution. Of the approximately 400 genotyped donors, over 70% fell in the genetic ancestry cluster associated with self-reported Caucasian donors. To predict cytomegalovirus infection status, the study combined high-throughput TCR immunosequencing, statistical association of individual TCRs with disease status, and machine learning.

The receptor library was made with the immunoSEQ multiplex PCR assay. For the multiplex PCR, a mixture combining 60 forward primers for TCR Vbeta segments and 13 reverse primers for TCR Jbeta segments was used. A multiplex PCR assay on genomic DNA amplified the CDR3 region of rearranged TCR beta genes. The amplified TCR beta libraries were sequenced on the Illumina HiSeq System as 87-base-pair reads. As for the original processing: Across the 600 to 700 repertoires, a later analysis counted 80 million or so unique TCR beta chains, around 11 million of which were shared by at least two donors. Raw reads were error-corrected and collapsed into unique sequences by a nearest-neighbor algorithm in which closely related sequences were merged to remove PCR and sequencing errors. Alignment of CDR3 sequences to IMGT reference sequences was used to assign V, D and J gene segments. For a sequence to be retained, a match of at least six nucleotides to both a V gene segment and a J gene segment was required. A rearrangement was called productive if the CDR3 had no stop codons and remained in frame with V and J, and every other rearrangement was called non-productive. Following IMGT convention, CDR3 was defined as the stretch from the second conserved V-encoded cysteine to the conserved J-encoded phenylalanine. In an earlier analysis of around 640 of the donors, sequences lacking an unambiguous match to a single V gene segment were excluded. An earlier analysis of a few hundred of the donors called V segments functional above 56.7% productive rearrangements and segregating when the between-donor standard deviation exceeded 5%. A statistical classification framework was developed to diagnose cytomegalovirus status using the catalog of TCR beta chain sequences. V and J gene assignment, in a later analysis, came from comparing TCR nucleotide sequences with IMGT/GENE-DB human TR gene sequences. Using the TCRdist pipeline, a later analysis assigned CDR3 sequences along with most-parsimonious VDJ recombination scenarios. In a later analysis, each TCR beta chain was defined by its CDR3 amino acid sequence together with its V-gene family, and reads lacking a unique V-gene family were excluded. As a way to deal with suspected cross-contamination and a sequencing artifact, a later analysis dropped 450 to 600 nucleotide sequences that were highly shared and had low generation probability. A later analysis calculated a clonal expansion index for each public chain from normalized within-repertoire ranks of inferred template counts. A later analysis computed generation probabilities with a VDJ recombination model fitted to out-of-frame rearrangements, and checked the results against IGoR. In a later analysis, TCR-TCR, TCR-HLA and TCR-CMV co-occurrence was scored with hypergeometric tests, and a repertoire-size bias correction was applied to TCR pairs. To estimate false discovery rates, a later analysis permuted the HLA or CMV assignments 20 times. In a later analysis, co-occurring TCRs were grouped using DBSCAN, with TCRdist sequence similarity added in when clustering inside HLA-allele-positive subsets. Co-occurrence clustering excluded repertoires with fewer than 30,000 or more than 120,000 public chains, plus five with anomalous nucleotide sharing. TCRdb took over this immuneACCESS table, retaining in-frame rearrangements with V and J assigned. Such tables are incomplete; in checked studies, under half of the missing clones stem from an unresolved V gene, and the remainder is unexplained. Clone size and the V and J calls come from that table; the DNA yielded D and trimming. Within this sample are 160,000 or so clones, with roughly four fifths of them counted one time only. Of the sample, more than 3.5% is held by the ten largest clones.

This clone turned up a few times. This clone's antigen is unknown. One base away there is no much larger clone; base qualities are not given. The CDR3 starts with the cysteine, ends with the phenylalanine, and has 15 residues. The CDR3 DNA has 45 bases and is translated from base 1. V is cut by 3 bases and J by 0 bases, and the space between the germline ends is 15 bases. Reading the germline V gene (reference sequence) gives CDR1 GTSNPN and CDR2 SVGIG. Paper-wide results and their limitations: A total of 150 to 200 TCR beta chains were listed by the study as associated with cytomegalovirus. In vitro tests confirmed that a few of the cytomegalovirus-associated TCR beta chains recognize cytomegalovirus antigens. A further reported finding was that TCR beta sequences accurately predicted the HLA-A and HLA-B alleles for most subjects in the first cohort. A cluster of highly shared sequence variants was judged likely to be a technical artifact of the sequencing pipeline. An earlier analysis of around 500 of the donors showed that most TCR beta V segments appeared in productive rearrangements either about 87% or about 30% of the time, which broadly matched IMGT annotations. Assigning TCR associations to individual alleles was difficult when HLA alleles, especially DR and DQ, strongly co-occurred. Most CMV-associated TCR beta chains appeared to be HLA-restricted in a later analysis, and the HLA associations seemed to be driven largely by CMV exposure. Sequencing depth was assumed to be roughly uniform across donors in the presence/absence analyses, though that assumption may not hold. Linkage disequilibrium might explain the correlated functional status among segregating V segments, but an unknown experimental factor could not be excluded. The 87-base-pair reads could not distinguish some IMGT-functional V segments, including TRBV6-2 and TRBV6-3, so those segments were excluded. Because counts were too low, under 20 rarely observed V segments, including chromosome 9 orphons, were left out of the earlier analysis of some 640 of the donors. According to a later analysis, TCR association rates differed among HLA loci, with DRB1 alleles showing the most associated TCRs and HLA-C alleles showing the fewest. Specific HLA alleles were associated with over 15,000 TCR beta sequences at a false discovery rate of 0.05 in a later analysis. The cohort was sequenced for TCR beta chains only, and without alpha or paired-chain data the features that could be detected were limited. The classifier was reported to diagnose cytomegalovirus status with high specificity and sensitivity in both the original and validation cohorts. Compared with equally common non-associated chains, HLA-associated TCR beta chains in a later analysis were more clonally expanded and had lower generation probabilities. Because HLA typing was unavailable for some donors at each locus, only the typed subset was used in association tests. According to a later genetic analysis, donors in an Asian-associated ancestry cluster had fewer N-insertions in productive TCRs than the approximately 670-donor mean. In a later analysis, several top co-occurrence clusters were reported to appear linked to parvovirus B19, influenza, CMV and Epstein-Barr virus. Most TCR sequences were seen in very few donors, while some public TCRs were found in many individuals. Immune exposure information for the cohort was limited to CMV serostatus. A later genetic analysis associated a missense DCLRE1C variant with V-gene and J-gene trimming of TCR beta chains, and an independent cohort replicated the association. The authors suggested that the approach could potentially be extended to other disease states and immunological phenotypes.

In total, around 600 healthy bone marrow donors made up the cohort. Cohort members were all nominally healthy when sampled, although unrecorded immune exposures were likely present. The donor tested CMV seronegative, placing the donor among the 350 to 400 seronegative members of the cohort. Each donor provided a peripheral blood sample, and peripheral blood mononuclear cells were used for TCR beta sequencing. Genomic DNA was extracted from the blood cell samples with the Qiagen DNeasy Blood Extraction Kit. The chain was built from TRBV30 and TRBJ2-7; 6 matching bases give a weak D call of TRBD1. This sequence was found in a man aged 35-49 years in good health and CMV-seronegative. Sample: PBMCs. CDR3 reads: CAWSSPGHSSYEQYF. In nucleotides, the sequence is TGTGCCTGGAGCTCCCCGGGACACAGCTCCTACGAGCAGTACTTC.